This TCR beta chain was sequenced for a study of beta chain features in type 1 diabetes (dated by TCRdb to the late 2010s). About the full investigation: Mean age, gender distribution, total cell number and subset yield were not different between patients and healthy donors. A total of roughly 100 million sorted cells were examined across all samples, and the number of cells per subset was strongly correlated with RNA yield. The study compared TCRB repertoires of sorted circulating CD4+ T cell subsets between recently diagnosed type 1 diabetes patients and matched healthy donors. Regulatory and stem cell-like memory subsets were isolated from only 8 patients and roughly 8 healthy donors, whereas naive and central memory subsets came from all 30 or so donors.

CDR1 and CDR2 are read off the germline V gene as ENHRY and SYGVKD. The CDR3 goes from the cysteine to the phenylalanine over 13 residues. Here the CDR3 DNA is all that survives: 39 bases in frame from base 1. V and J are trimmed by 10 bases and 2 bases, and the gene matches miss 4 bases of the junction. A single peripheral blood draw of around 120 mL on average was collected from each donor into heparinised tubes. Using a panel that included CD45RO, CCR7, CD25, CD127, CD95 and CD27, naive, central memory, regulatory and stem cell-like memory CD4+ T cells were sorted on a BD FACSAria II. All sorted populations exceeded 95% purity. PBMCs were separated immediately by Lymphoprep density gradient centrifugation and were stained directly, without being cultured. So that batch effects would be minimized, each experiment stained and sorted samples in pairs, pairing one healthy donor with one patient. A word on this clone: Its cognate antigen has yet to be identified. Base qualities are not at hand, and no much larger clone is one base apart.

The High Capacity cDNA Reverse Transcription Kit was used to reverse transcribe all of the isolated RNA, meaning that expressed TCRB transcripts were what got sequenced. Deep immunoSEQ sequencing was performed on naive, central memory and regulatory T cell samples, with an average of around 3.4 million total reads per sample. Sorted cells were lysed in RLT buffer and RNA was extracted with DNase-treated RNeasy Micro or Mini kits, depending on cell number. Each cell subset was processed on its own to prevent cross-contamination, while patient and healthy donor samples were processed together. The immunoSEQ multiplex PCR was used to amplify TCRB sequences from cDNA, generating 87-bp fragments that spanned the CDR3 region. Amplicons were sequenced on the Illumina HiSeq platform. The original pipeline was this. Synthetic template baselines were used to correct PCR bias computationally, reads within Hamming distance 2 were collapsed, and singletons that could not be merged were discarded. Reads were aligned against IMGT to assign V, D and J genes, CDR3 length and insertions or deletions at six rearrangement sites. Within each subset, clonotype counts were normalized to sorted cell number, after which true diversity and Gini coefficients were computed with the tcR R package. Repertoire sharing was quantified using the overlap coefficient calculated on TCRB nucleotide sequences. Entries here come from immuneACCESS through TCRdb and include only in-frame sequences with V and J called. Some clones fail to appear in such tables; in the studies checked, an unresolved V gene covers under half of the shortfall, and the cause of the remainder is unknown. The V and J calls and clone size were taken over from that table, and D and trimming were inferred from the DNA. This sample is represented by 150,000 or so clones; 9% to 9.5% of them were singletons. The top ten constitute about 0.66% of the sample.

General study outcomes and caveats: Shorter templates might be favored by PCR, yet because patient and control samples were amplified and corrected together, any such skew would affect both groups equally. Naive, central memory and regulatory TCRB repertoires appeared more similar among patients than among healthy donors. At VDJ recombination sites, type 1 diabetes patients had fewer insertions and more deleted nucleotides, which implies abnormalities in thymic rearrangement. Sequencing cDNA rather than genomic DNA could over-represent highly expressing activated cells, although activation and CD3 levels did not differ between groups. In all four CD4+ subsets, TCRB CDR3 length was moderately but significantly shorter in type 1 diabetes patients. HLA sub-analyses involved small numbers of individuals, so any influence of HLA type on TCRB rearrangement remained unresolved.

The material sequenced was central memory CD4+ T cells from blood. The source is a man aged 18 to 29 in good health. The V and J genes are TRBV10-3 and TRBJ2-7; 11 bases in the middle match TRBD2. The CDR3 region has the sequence CATTSGGTYEQYF. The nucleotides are TGTGCCACAACTAGCGGGGGAACCTACGAGCAGTACTTC.